The rows below give T cell receptor beta chains drawn from one sample of a study of human T cells and chemical hapten exposure. TCRdb reanalysed the RACE reads using MiXCR and keeps one entry per CDR3 protein. The repertoire includes about 54,000 distinct CDR3 sequences, about 9.9% of them detected once, and about 1.8% sits in the top ten. Sequenced here: whole blood, sampled in connection with sensitization to the hapten diphenylcyclopropenone (DPC). These receptors were obtained from a woman in her forties or fifties with alopecia areata. Some clones in this sample may be carry-over from other donors' samples. CDR3s include the opening cysteine and the closing phenylalanine or tryptophan. The D gene is left open where the match is weak. Some rows mark clone size as missing; the rest say once, few, many or name a class of expanded clone.

abundance: many; d_gene: -; v_gene: TRBV11-2; len: 13; j_gene: TRBJ2-1; CDR3aa: CASSLGQPNEQFF; CDR3nt: TGTGCCAGCAGCTTAGGACAGCCCAATGAGCAGTTCTTC
abundance: many; d_gene: -; v_gene: TRBV18; len: 15; j_gene: TRBJ1-1; CDR3aa: CASSPLTTGNTEAFF; CDR3nt: TGTGCCAGCTCACCACTAACGACCGGGAACACTGAAGCTTTCTTT
abundance: few; d_gene: TRBD1; v_gene: TRBV13; len: 15; j_gene: TRBJ1-1; CDR3aa: CASSLERTGGTEAFF; CDR3nt: TGTGCCAGCAGCTTAGAACGAACAGGGGGCACTGAAGCTTTCTTT
abundance: few; d_gene: -; v_gene: TRBV24-1; len: 15; j_gene: TRBJ2-5; CDR3aa: CATSDASFPWETQYF; CDR3nt: TGTGCCACCAGTGATGCCAGTTTCCCCTGGGAGACCCAGTACTTC
abundance: -; d_gene: TRBD1; v_gene: TRBV29-1; len: 13; j_gene: TRBJ2-1; CDR3aa: CSVGATGGTEQFF; CDR3nt: TGCAGCGTTGGGGCGACAGGGGGCACTGAGCAGTTCTTC
abundance: many; d_gene: TRBD2; v_gene: TRBV28; len: 15; j_gene: TRBJ2-7; CDR3aa: CASRPTSGATYEQYF; CDR3nt: TGTGCCAGCAGGCCAACTAGCGGGGCTACCTACGAGCAGTACTTC
abundance: -; d_gene: -; v_gene: TRBV7-8; len: 15; j_gene: TRBJ2-7; CDR3aa: CASRQMGGKSYEQYF; CDR3nt: TGTGCCAGCAGGCAGATGGGGGGAAAGAGCTACGAGCAGTACTTC
abundance: few; d_gene: -; v_gene: TRBV25-1; len: 13; j_gene: TRBJ2-7; CDR3aa: CASSHEYNYEQYF; CDR3nt: TGTGCCAGCAGCCACGAGTACAACTACGAGCAGTACTTC
abundance: many; d_gene: -; v_gene: TRBV2; len: 13; j_gene: TRBJ1-6; CDR3aa: CASKSEVNSPLHF; CDR3nt: TGTGCCAGCAAGTCGGAAGTCAATTCACCCCTCCACTTT
abundance: many; d_gene: -; v_gene: TRBV28; len: 12; j_gene: TRBJ2-7; CDR3aa: CASSFAGSRQYF; CDR3nt: TGTGCCAGCAGTTTTGCGGGGTCTCGGCAGTACTTC
abundance: many; d_gene: -; v_gene: TRBV27; len: 15; j_gene: TRBJ2-5; CDR3aa: CASRSTRLPVETQYF; CDR3nt: TGTGCCAGCAGAAGTACCAGGCTCCCGGTTGAGACCCAGTACTTC
abundance: few; d_gene: -; v_gene: TRBV3-1; len: 16; j_gene: TRBJ2-5; CDR3aa: CASSQDRKGAGETQYF; CDR3nt: TGTGCCAGCAGCCAAGATCGGAAGGGGGCGGGGGAGACCCAGTACTTC
abundance: -; d_gene: TRBD2; v_gene: TRBV7-2; len: 16; j_gene: TRBJ2-7; CDR3aa: CASSPRGLAGNYEQYF; CDR3nt: TGTGCCAGCAGCCCCCGGGGCCTAGCGGGTAACTACGAGCAGTACTTC
abundance: -; d_gene: -; v_gene: TRBV2; len: 15; j_gene: TRBJ1-2; CDR3aa: CASSARPTATYGYTF; CDR3nt: TGTGCCAGCAGCGCTCGACCGACAGCAACGTATGGCTACACCTTC
abundance: -; d_gene: -; v_gene: TRBV20-1; len: 15; j_gene: TRBJ1-1; CDR3aa: CSAPPPRGAYTEAFF; CDR3nt: TGCAGTGCTCCGCCTCCCCGGGGGGCGTACACTGAAGCTTTCTTT
abundance: many; d_gene: -; v_gene: TRBV5-1; len: 14; j_gene: TRBJ2-1; CDR3aa: CASSLGSSYNEQFF; CDR3nt: TGCGCCAGCAGCTTGGGGAGCTCCTACAATGAGCAGTTCTTC
abundance: -; d_gene: -; v_gene: TRBV28; len: 15; j_gene: TRBJ1-5; CDR3aa: CASIRRGGSYQPQHF; CDR3nt: TGTGCCAGCATCCGACGGGGAGGGAGCTATCAGCCCCAGCATTTT
abundance: many; d_gene: -; v_gene: TRBV12-3/TRBV12-4; len: 13; j_gene: TRBJ2-7; CDR3aa: CASSPYDSYEQYF; CDR3nt: TGTGCCAGCAGTCCCTACGACAGCTACGAGCAGTACTTC
abundance: -; d_gene: -; v_gene: TRBV29-1; len: 12; j_gene: TRBJ1-1; CDR3aa: CGGGGEGTEAFF; CDR3nt: TGCGGAGGGGGGGGCGAGGGCACTGAAGCTTTCTTT
abundance: -; d_gene: TRBD1; v_gene: TRBV28; len: 12; j_gene: TRBJ2-7; CDR3aa: CASNRGSLEQYF; CDR3nt: TGTGCCAGCAACAGGGGGTCCCTCGAGCAGTACTTC
abundance: many; d_gene: -; v_gene: TRBV6-5; len: 14; j_gene: TRBJ1-1; CDR3aa: CASSYFLGATEAFF; CDR3nt: TGTGCCAGCAGTTACTTCCTGGGGGCCACTGAAGCTTTCTTT
abundance: few; d_gene: -; v_gene: TRBV3-1; len: 14; j_gene: TRBJ2-3; CDR3aa: CASSQDRGGDTQYF; CDR3nt: TGTGCCAGCAGCCAAGATCGGGGAGGAGATACGCAGTATTTT
abundance: -; d_gene: -; v_gene: TRBV18; len: 18; j_gene: TRBJ2-3; CDR3aa: CASSALPPAGTYTDTQYF; CDR3nt: TGTGCCAGCTCCGCCCTCCCCCCAGCGGGTACCTACACAGATACGCAGTATTTT
abundance: many; d_gene: TRBD1; v_gene: TRBV7-9; len: 14; j_gene: TRBJ1-6; CDR3aa: CASSPGTDWAPLHF; CDR3nt: TGTGCCAGCAGCCCTGGGACAGATTGGGCACCCCTCCACTTT
abundance: -; d_gene: TRBD1; v_gene: TRBV19; len: 14; j_gene: TRBJ2-1; CDR3aa: CASSLGTDYNEQFF; CDR3nt: TGTGCCAGTAGTTTGGGGACAGATTACAATGAGCAGTTCTTC
abundance: many; d_gene: -; v_gene: TRBV9; len: 15; j_gene: TRBJ1-4; CDR3aa: CASSVGTGPNEKLFF; CDR3nt: TGTGCCAGCAGCGTAGGAACAGGTCCTAATGAAAAACTGTTTTTT
abundance: few; d_gene: TRBD1; v_gene: TRBV7-9; len: 15; j_gene: TRBJ2-3; CDR3aa: CASSYGTGPTDTQYF; CDR3nt: TGTGCCAGCAGCTACGGGACAGGGCCCACAGATACGCAGTATTTT
abundance: few; d_gene: -; v_gene: TRBV6-6; len: 15; j_gene: TRBJ1-4; CDR3aa: CASSRIGATNEKLFF; CDR3nt: TGTGCCAGCAGTAGGATAGGGGCGACTAATGAAAAACTGTTTTTT
abundance: -; d_gene: TRBD1; v_gene: TRBV29-1; len: 14; j_gene: TRBJ1-1; CDR3aa: CSVDNGGQGTEAFF; CDR3nt: TGCAGCGTAGATAACGGGGGACAGGGCACTGAAGCTTTCTTT
abundance: many; d_gene: -; v_gene: TRBV3-1; len: 17; j_gene: TRBJ1-5; CDR3aa: CASSQTRTTNGNQPQHF; CDR3nt: TGTGCCAGCAGCCAGACGCGGACGACGAATGGCAATCAGCCCCAGCATTTT
abundance: few; d_gene: -; v_gene: TRBV28; len: 11; j_gene: TRBJ2-3; CDR3aa: CASTARDTQYF; CDR3nt: TGTGCCAGCACGGCTAGAGATACGCAGTATTTT
abundance: few; d_gene: -; v_gene: TRBV18; len: 14; j_gene: TRBJ1-2; CDR3aa: CASSPAGSFYGYTF; CDR3nt: TGTGCCAGCTCACCGGCAGGATCTTTTTATGGCTACACCTTC
abundance: many; d_gene: -; v_gene: TRBV18; len: 15; j_gene: TRBJ2-3; CDR3aa: CASSPPGSRTDTQYF; CDR3nt: TGTGCCAGCTCACCACCGGGGAGCCGCACAGATACGCAGTATTTT
abundance: many; d_gene: -; v_gene: TRBV28; len: 12; j_gene: TRBJ1-4; CDR3aa: CASSSRIEKLFF; CDR3nt: TGTGCCAGCAGTTCTAGAATTGAAAAACTGTTTTTT
abundance: many; d_gene: TRBD1; v_gene: TRBV7-2; len: 15; j_gene: TRBJ1-6; CDR3aa: CASSLNGQGTSPLHF; CDR3nt: TGTGCCAGCAGCTTAAATGGACAGGGGACTTCACCCCTCCACTTT
abundance: few; d_gene: -; v_gene: TRBV2; len: 11; j_gene: TRBJ2-5; CDR3aa: CASRWEETQYF; CDR3nt: TGTGCCAGCAGGTGGGAAGAGACCCAGTACTTC
abundance: few; d_gene: -; v_gene: TRBV12-3/TRBV12-4; len: 16; j_gene: TRBJ2-3; CDR3aa: CASSLEVGFATDTQYF; CDR3nt: TGTGCCAGCAGTTTAGAAGTCGGGTTTGCCACAGATACGCAGTATTTT
abundance: -; d_gene: -; v_gene: TRBV24-1; len: 16; j_gene: TRBJ2-1; CDR3aa: CATSELGGNSYNEQFF; CDR3nt: TGTGCCACCAGTGAACTGGGGGGTAACTCCTACAATGAGCAGTTCTTC
abundance: -; d_gene: -; v_gene: TRBV6-2/TRBV6-3; len: 12; j_gene: TRBJ2-1; CDR3aa: CASGPAYNEQFF; CDR3nt: TGTGCCAGCGGCCCAGCCTACAATGAGCAGTTCTTC
abundance: -; d_gene: TRBD1; v_gene: TRBV7-6; len: 14; j_gene: TRBJ2-1; CDR3aa: CASSLEGTGGHQFF; CDR3nt: TGTGCCAGCAGCTTAGAAGGGACAGGGGGTCATCAGTTCTTC
abundance: few; d_gene: -; v_gene: TRBV7-9; len: 14; j_gene: TRBJ1-6; CDR3aa: CASSLVGSFSPLHF; CDR3nt: TGTGCCAGCAGCTTAGTCGGCAGCTTCTCACCCCTCCACTTT
abundance: many; d_gene: -; v_gene: TRBV6-6; len: 13; j_gene: TRBJ2-6; CDR3aa: CASKAGGANVLTF; CDR3nt: TGTGCCAGCAAGGCCGGTGGGGCCAACGTCCTGACTTTC
abundance: -; d_gene: TRBD2; v_gene: TRBV7-8; len: 17; j_gene: TRBJ2-1; CDR3aa: CASSLAPGLAAYNEQFF; CDR3nt: TGTGCCAGCAGCTTAGCTCCGGGACTAGCCGCCTACAATGAGCAGTTCTTC
abundance: -; d_gene: -; v_gene: TRBV6-6; len: 15; j_gene: TRBJ2-2; CDR3aa: CASGKEDVGAGELFF; CDR3nt: TGTGCCAGCGGTAAAGAGGATGTGGGCGCCGGGGAGCTGTTTTTT
abundance: few; d_gene: TRBD2; v_gene: TRBV11-3; len: 17; j_gene: TRBJ2-3; CDR3aa: CASSLGIAGGLGDTQYF; CDR3nt: TGTGCCAGCAGCTTGGGGATAGCGGGCGGGCTGGGAGATACGCAGTATTTT
abundance: -; d_gene: TRBD2; v_gene: TRBV6-2/TRBV6-3; len: 15; j_gene: TRBJ2-5; CDR3aa: CASTNTGGVKETQYF; CDR3nt: TGTGCCAGCACCAATACCGGGGGGGTCAAAGAGACCCAGTACTTC
abundance: -; d_gene: -; v_gene: TRBV4-3; len: 14; j_gene: TRBJ1-1; CDR3aa: CASSQDRQNTEAFF; CDR3nt: TGCGCCAGCAGCCAAGATCGACAGAACACTGAAGCTTTCTTT
abundance: few; d_gene: -; v_gene: TRBV28; len: 12; j_gene: TRBJ1-2; CDR3aa: CASSLSYDGYTF; CDR3nt: TGTGCCAGCAGTTTATCTTACGATGGCTACACCTTC
abundance: few; d_gene: -; v_gene: TRBV5-6; len: 13; j_gene: TRBJ1-1; CDR3aa: CASSFAGESEAFF; CDR3nt: TGTGCCAGCAGCTTCGCAGGGGAAAGTGAAGCTTTCTTT
abundance: few; d_gene: -; v_gene: TRBV12-3/TRBV12-4; len: 14; j_gene: TRBJ1-3; CDR3aa: CASSLGSSGNTIYF; CDR3nt: TGTGCCAGCAGTTTGGGGTCCTCTGGAAACACCATATATTTT